Listed below are T cell receptor beta chains from one sample, sequenced in a study of PD-1 blockade in classical Hodgkin lymphoma. Libraries were prepared by immunoSEQ multiplex PCR; TCRdb keeps only in-frame clonotypes and omits some of them. Of about 15,000 clones listed, approximately 85% are singletons. Sequencing input: peripheral blood mononuclear cells (PBMCs). Receptors were obtained from a human donor with classical Hodgkin lymphoma. CDR3s include the opening cysteine and the closing phenylalanine or tryptophan. D genes are given only for firm matches. Where a row states a size, it is once, few, many or the class of an expanded clone; other rows omit it.

TRBD1 | NA | TRBJ1-5 | TRBV28 | CASSFFDRGHSNQPQHF | TGTGCCAGCAGTTTCTTTGACAGGGGGCATAGCAATCAGCCCCAGCATTTT
NA | NA | TRBJ2-3 | TRBV5-1 | CASSLVARRTDTQYF | TGCGCCAGCAGCTTGGTTGCAAGACGCACAGATACGCAGTATTTT
TRBD1 | NA | TRBJ2-1 | TRBV10-3 | CAISDPGQHNEQFF | TGTGCCATCAGTGACCCGGGACAGCACAATGAGCAGTTCTTC
NA | NA | TRBJ2-1 | TRBV4-2 | CASSPYPGGSGNNEQFF | TGTGCCAGCAGCCCCTACCCCGGAGGTAGCGGAAACAATGAGCAGTTCTTC
NA | NA | TRBJ1-1 | TRBV4-1 | CASSQETLSLSGNTEAFF | TGCGCCAGCAGCCAAGAGACTCTTAGTCTCTCAGGGAACACTGAAGCTTTCTTT
NA | NA | TRBJ2-3 | TRBV15 | CATSRDREGADTQYF | TGTGCCACCAGCAGAGATCGTGAGGGGGCAGATACGCAGTATTTT
NA | few | TRBJ2-7 | TRBV25-1 | CASSGTGSSYEQYF | TGTGCCAGCAGTGGCACAGGTAGCTCCTACGAGCAGTACTTC
NA | NA | TRBJ2-5 | TRBV29-1 | CSAVNQETQYF | TGCAGTGCGGTTAACCAAGAGACCCAGTACTTC
NA | NA | TRBJ2-7 | TRBV19 | CASSAQDGYEQYF | TGTGCCAGCTCCGCCCAGGACGGCTACGAGCAGTACTTC
NA | NA | TRBJ1-2 | TRBV27 | CASSFAFRGGGGYTF | TGTGCCAGCAGCTTTGCTTTCCGCGGGGGGGGTGGCTACACCTTC
TRBD1 | few | TRBJ2-7 | TRBV5-1 | CASSLTTGGGPPYEQYF | TGCGCCAGCAGCTTGACTACAGGGGGCGGGCCCCCCTACGAGCAGTACTTC
NA | few | TRBJ2-1 | TRBV7-3 | CASSLFSESSYNEQFF | TGTGCCAGCAGCTTATTCTCAGAGAGCTCCTACAATGAGCAGTTCTTC
NA | once | TRBJ2-1 | TRBV19 | CASSSVIHNEQFF | TGTGCCAGTAGTTCGGTAATCCACAATGAGCAGTTCTTC
TRBD1 | NA | TRBJ1-2 | TRBV6-5 | CASSYRTGGNYGYTF | TGTGCCAGCAGTTACCGGACAGGGGGAAACTATGGCTACACCTTC
NA | NA | TRBJ2-3 | TRBV19 | CASRRGNTQYF | TGTGCCAGTAGGAGGGGAAATACGCAGTATTTT
NA | once | TRBJ2-1 | TRBV19 | CASHNGWSEQFF | TGTGCCAGTCATAACGGGTGGAGTGAGCAGTTCTTC
TRBD2 | NA | TRBJ2-3 | TRBV9 | CASSPTGTSGRTDTQYF | TGTGCCAGCAGCCCCACCGGGACTAGCGGACGCACAGATACGCAGTATTTT
TRBD2 | few | TRBJ2-1 | TRBV6-1 | CASVLAGGSYNEQFF | TGTGCCAGCGTACTAGCGGGAGGGAGCTACAATGAGCAGTTCTTC
NA | NA | TRBJ2-3 | TRBV7-9 | CASSLVLPRTDTQYF | TGTGCCAGCAGCTTAGTTCTTCCCCGCACAGATACGCAGTATTTT
NA | few | TRBJ2-1 | TRBV25-1 | CASSESGTRRQFF | TGTGCCAGCAGTGAATCAGGGACAAGACGGCAGTTCTTC
NA | NA | TRBJ2-7 | TRBV6-5 | CASSPPEFDEQYF | TGTGCCAGCAGTCCACCAGAGTTCGACGAGCAGTACTTC
TRBD2 | once | TRBJ2-7 | TRBV9 | CASSVDLPAGVSNEQYF | TGTGCCAGCAGCGTAGACCTCCCAGCGGGAGTAAGCAACGAGCAGTACTTC
NA | NA | TRBJ1-3 | TRBV6-5 | CASNPGGSGNTIYF | TGTGCCAGCAACCCGGGGGGCTCTGGAAACACCATATATTTT
TRBD1 | NA | TRBJ2-4 | TRBV27 | CASSSPFGTGGTKNIQYF | TGTGCCAGCAGTTCCCCATTCGGGACAGGGGGCACCAAAAACATTCAGTACTTC
NA | NA | TRBJ1-4 | TRBV7-7 | CASSTNTNEKLFF | TGTGCCAGCAGCACCAACACTAATGAAAAACTGTTTTTT
TRBD2 | NA | TRBJ2-7 | TRBV27 | CASGGETASSYEQYF | TGTGCCAGCGGGGGGGAGACGGCTAGCTCCTACGAGCAGTACTTC
NA | NA | TRBJ2-7 | TRBV5-4 | CASSLKTVVGEQYF | TGTGCCAGCAGCTTGAAGACGGTGGTAGGCGAGCAGTACTTC
NA | NA | TRBJ2-5 | TRBV5-1 | CASSWAPAEGGETQYF | TGCGCCAGCAGCTGGGCCCCTGCGGAGGGCGGGGAGACCCAGTACTTC
NA | NA | TRBJ1-1 | TRBV19 | CASSHRQREAFF | TGTGCCAGTAGTCACCGGCAAAGAGAAGCTTTCTTT
NA | NA | TRBJ1-1 | TRBV21-1 | CASSKGTASITEAFF | TGTGCCAGCAGCAAAGGGACCGCCTCTATCACTGAAGCTTTCTTT
NA | NA | TRBJ2-2 | TRBV5-4 | CASFRAGWSSGELFF | TGTGCCAGCTTCCGCGCAGGGTGGAGTTCAGGGGAGCTGTTTTTT
TRBD2 | NA | TRBJ2-3 | TRBV7-8 | CASSLGPGGSGTDTQYF | TGTGCCAGCAGCTTGGGGCCGGGAGGGAGCGGCACAGATACGCAGTATTTT
NA | NA | TRBJ2-1 | TRBV5-1 | CASSLVDSGTYNEQFF | TGCGCCAGCAGCTTGGTTGATAGCGGCACCTACAATGAGCAGTTCTTC
TRBD1 | NA | TRBJ2-7 | TRBV9 | CASSAGTATYEQYF | TGTGCCAGCAGCGCCGGGACAGCTACCTACGAGCAGTACTTC
TRBD2 | once | TRBJ2-7 | TRBV11-3 | CASSLELAGREQYF | TGTGCCAGCAGCTTAGAACTAGCGGGTCGCGAGCAGTACTTC
TRBD2 | NA | TRBJ2-1 | TRBV6-1 | CASSEKRGNEQFF | TGTGCCAGCAGTGAAAAGCGGGGCAATGAGCAGTTCTTC
NA | NA | TRBJ1-4 | TRBV25-1 | CASSEYQGTNEKLFF | TGTGCCAGCAGTGAATATCAGGGGACTAATGAAAAACTGTTTTTT
TRBD1 | NA | TRBJ1-1 | TRBV23-1 | CASSHPGQRDTEAFF | TGCGCCAGCAGTCATCCGGGACAGAGGGACACTGAAGCTTTCTTT
NA | NA | TRBJ2-7 | TRBV7-2 | CASSLVPGVHEQYF | TGTGCCAGCAGCTTAGTTCCGGGTGTCCACGAGCAGTACTTC
NA | NA | TRBJ2-7 | TRBV5-5 | CASSVTLYEQYF | TGTGCCAGCAGCGTGACTCTCTACGAGCAGTACTTC
NA | NA | TRBJ1-1 | TRBV27 | CASSPPGTNTEAFF | TGTGCCAGCAGTCCCCCCGGGACAAACACTGAAGCTTTCTTT